What follows are 30 T cell receptor beta chains derived from one specimen sequenced in a study of beta chain features in type 1 diabetes. These receptors have no known antigen. Expressed TCRB transcripts were sequenced after all isolated RNA was converted to cDNA. The assay was immunoSEQ multiplex PCR, and TCRdb's table has in-frame clones only and misses some. The sample lists about 240,000 clones, approximately 15% occurring once. Study-wide results and caveats: Type 1 diabetes patients had moderately but significantly shorter TCRB CDR3s in all four CD4+ subsets.

Input material: naive CD4+ T cells from blood. Every receptor here comes from a man aged 25-45 years with type 1 diabetes.

The rearrangement links TRBV9 to TRBJ1-1; tentatively, D is TRBD1 (6 bases). CDR1 is SGDLS and CDR2 is YYNGEE in the germline V gene. The germline V and J ends were trimmed by 4 bases and 1 base, with 17 bases remaining between them. There are 16 residues in the CDR3. This chain's CDR3 is CASSFDSTGANTEAFF. CDR3 coding DNA: TGTGCCAGCAGCTTCGACTCGACAGGTGCGAACACTGAAGCTTTCTTT.

This clone was picked up a small number of times. This chain joins TRBV28 and TRBJ1-2; 7 bases agree with TRBD1. V trimming: 3 bases; J trimming: 6 bases; junction bases outside the gene matches: 10. There are 15 residues in the CDR3. Germline loops: CDR1 MDHEN, CDR2 SYDVKM. CDR3: CASSLTGMAYNGYTF. DNA for the CDR3: TGTGCCAGCAGTTTGACAGGGATGGCCTACAATGGCTACACCTTC.

This clone has more than one count but fewer than ten. J is TRBJ2-7 and V is TRBV6-1; D ambiguous. The V gene's germline CDR1 is MNHNS and CDR2 SASEGT. The CDR3 is 13 amino acids. V dropped 0 bases and J dropped 3 bases, with 6 bases sitting between them. The CDR3 DNA follows: TGTGCCAGCAGTGAAGCGCCCAGCTACGAGCAGTACTTC. This codes for CASSEAPSYEQYF.

The gene calls are TRBV29-1 and TRBJ1-5, with TRBD1 matching over 9 bases. The V gene end was trimmed by 4 bases and the J gene end by 4 bases; junction bases not matched to a gene: 11. Germline V gene sequence: CDR1 SQVTM, CDR2 ANQGSEA. There are 16 residues in the CDR3. The CDR3 DNA is TGCAGCGTTGGGGGTCCCGGGACAGGGATGAATCAGCCCCAGCATTTT. Translated: CSVGGPGTGMNQPQHF.

This chain joins TRBV5-1 and TRBJ2-3; 7 bases align to TRBD1. The junction had 8 bases not matched to a gene; V was cut back by 4 bases and J by 6 bases. Germline V CDR1 and CDR2: SGHRS, YFSETQ. The CDR3 runs 14 residues. CDR3 loop: CASSGAGGLDTQYF. As DNA, the CDR3 is TGCGCCAGCAGCGGGGCAGGGGGTCTGGATACGCAGTATTTT.

The rearrangement uses TRBV11-3 and TRBJ2-5; 9 nucleotides match TRBD2. J lost 4 bases, V lost 1 base, and 7 bases had no gene match. CDR3 length: 16 amino acids. Germline CDR1 SGHNT, CDR2 YENEEA. The CDR3: CASSLVVTSGRETQYF. CDR3 coding DNA: TGTGCCAGCAGCTTAGTGGTTACTAGCGGGCGAGAGACCCAGTACTTC.

This clone was observed a few times. V usage is TRBV10-3 and J usage is TRBJ2-7, with unresolved D. Trimming took off 6 bases at V and 5 bases at J, with 11 bases between the two ends. The CDR3 loop spans 12 amino acids. Germline V gives CDR1 ENHRY, CDR2 SYGVKD. The CDR3 nucleotides are TGTGCCATCAGCCTACCCCCCAACGAGCAGTACTTC. Translation: CAISLPPNEQYF.

A few counts support this clone. The V gene is TRBV27, the J gene TRBJ1-6; perhaps TRBD1 as D (5 bases). Germline V gene sequence: CDR1 MNHEY, CDR2 SMNVEV (reference sequence). V lost 5 bases, J lost 9 bases, and 14 bases lay in between. This CDR3 contains 14 residues. DNA of the CDR3: TGTGCCAGCAGTCTCCGACAGTACAGTTCACCCCTCCACTTT. Translating gives CASSLRQYSSPLHF.

This clone was observed a handful of times. The V call is TRBV18, the J call TRBJ2-7; D might be TRBD2 (6 bases). This CDR3 region has 14 residues. The V end lost 0 bases, the J end lost 5 bases, and 11 bases lay between the germline ends. The germline V gene encodes CDR1 KGHSH and CDR2 LQKENI. CDR3 nucleotides: TGTGCCAGCTCACCACCGACTAGTTTACACGAGCAGTACTTC. Translated, it gives CASSPPTSLHEQYF.

There are a few counts of this clone. The chain couples TRBV5-4 to TRBJ2-3; D uncertain. The CDR3 has 13 residues. Germline V lookup: CDR1 SGHNT, CDR2 YYREEE (reference sequence). Between the trimmed V and J ends, which lost 0 bases and 2 bases, there was a span of 4 bases. The CDR3 protein is CASSLVSTDTQYF. DNA of the CDR3: TGTGCCAGCAGCTTGGTATCCACAGATACGCAGTATTTT.

This clone has only a few counts. For the CDR3, the DNA is TGTGCCAGCAGCTTGAAGAGACAGGACCTCAATGAGCAGTTCTTC. This sequence encodes CASSLKRQDLNEQFF. The rearrangement uses TRBV5-4 and TRBJ2-1, with a weak D call TRBD1 (6 bases). CDR3 length equals 15 residues. Per germline, CDR1 SGHNT and CDR2 YYREEE (reference sequence). Trimming stripped 1 base from V and 6 bases from J, with 14 bases between.

The genes are TRBV7-9 and TRBJ2-5; 11 positions match TRBD1. Germline-derived CDR1 and CDR2 are SEHNR and FQNEAQ (reference sequence). CDR3 length: 14 amino acids. Trimming at V came to 8 bases and at J to 5 bases, leaving 7 bases not matched to a gene. This chain's CDR3 is CASGTGTGGETQYF. Here the CDR3 DNA reads TGTGCCAGCGGCACCGGGACAGGGGGGGAGACCCAGTACTTC.

This clone was counted a few times. This chain links TRBV9 with TRBJ2-3; D unclear. The ends were cut back, 0 bases at V and 2 bases at J, with 13 bases in the middle. The CDR3 has 16 residues. Germline V lookup: CDR1 SGDLS, CDR2 YYNGEE. Here the CDR3 reads CASSVGFRPLTDTQYF. As DNA, the CDR3 is TGTGCCAGCAGCGTAGGGTTCAGGCCTCTCACAGATACGCAGTATTTT.

This clone turned up a few times. J is TRBJ2-1 and V is TRBV21-1; the table names TRBD2, a call not compared with the DNA. TRBV21-1 is a pseudogene locus. This CDR3 is 12 amino acids long. The CDR3: CASSLYYNEQFF. DNA of the CDR3: TGTGCCAGCAGTTTGTATTACAATGAGCAGTTCTTC.

This clone was observed a few times. The chain combines TRBV7-9 with TRBJ2-1; 8 bases fit TRBD2. V shed 0 bases and J 3 bases; nucleotides not matched to a gene: 4. CDR1 and CDR2 from the germline V gene are SEHNR and FQNEAQ (reference sequence). The CDR3 consists of 16 residues. The DNA of the CDR3 is TGTGCCAGCAGCTTAGCGGCGGGGGGAAACTACAATGAGCAGTTCTTC. It yields the protein CASSLAAGGNYNEQFF.

This clone came up a few times. The chain recombines TRBV30 with TRBJ2-7; D is perhaps TRBD2 (6 bases). CDR3 length equals 13 residues. Germline lookup yields CDR1 GTSNPN and CDR2 SVGIG (reference sequence). V lost 0 bases, J lost 4 bases, and 10 bases lay in between. The CDR3: CAWSVGEVYEQYF. CDR3 nucleotide sequence: TGTGCCTGGAGTGTAGGGGAGGTTTACGAGCAGTACTTC.

The chain has TRBV2 and TRBJ2-4; D uncertain. The CDR3 contains 12 residues. Germline CDR1 reads SNHLY; CDR2 reads FYNNEI. V was trimmed by 9 bases and J by 9 bases, leaving 15 bases between them. The CDR3 region has the DNA TGTGCCAGTGCAGACCCAGGTGGCATTCAGTACTTC. Amino acids: CASADPGGIQYF.

V is TRBV15 and J is TRBJ1-1; D gene unclear. The CDR3 consists of 13 residues. The V end lost 5 bases, the J end lost 3 bases, and 10 bases lay between the germline ends. Looked up from germline, CDR1 is LNHNV and CDR2 is YYDKDF (reference sequence). CDR3 sequence reads: CATSPAGDTEAFF. The CDR3 DNA follows: TGTGCCACCAGCCCGGCCGGGGACACTGAAGCTTTCTTT.

This sequence joins TRBV5-1 and TRBJ2-1; TRBD1 might be the D (8 bases). Germline V gives CDR1 SGHRS, CDR2 YFSETQ. V lost 0 bases and J lost 6, with 13 bases in between. This CDR3 has 15 amino acids. The CDR3 nucleotides read TGCGCCAGCAGCTTGGAGAACAGGGGGGGCAATGAGCAGTTCTTC. This translates into CASSLENRGGNEQFF.

Here the CDR3 reads CASNRGGANTGELFF. CDR3 coding DNA: TGTGCCAGCAACCGGGGCGGGGCGAACACCGGGGAGCTGTTTTTT. The V call is TRBV7-9, the J call TRBJ2-2; possibly TRBD2 for D (6 bases). The V gene lost 7 bases and the J gene lost 0 bases, with 12 bases spanning the gap. Germline V gene sequence: CDR1 SEHNR, CDR2 FQNEAQ (reference sequence). This CDR3 is 15 amino acids long. Complete variable domain (other parts from reference TRBV7-9 and TRBJ2-2): DTGVSQNPRHKITKRGQNVTFRCDPISEHNRLYWYRQTLGQGPEFLTYFQNEAQLEKSRLLSDRFSAERPKGSFSTLEIQRTEQGDSAMYLCASNRGGANTGELFFGEGSRLTVL.

A few counts support this clone. The V gene is TRBV5-6, the J gene TRBJ1-2; unclear D gene. Germline CDR1 reads SGHDT; CDR2 reads YYEEEE. This CDR3 region has 15 residues. Trimming shortened V by 4 bases and J by 2 bases, and 15 bases separated the two germline ends. CDR3 nucleotides: TGTGCCAGCAGCCCCCGGAGAGACGCAAACTATGGCTACACCTTC. Its translation: CASSPRRDANYGYTF.

This clone was seen only a few times. This chain connects TRBV10-3 to TRBJ2-5; 10 bases are shared with TRBD1. CDR3 size: 15 residues. The ends lost 6 bases at V and 1 base at J; junction bases unmatched: 5. CDR1 and CDR2 from the germline V gene are ENHRY and SYGVKD. The CDR3 nucleotides are TGTGCCATCAGGGTCGGACAGGGGGGCCAAGAGACCCAGTACTTC. Translation: CAIRVGQGGQETQYF.

The chain joins TRBV5-1 to TRBJ2-7, with 9 bases that match TRBD1. The germline CDR1 and CDR2 sequences are SGHRS and YFSETQ. The length of the CDR3 is 14 residues. J was trimmed by 6 bases and V by 3 bases; bases with no gene match: 7. CDR3 nucleotide sequence: TGCGCCAGCAGCTCGACACAGGGGGCGCCCGAGCAGTACTTC. As protein: CASSSTQGAPEQYF.

The V gene is TRBV18, the J gene TRBJ2-1; D is uncertain. This CDR3 has 13 residues. Germline V gene sequence: CDR1 KGHSH, CDR2 LQKENI. V shed 6 bases and J shed 8 bases, with 14 bases lying between them. The CDR3 bases are TGTGCCAGCTCCCCCGAGAGGCTCCATGAGCAGTTCTTC. It encodes CASSPERLHEQFF. The full variable domain, with the rest looked up from reference TRBV18 and TRBJ2-1, is NAGVMQNPRHLVRRRGQEARLRCSPMKGHSHVYWYRQLPEEGLKFMVYLQKENIIDESGMPKERFSAEFPKEGPSILRIQQVVRGDSAAYFCASSPERLHEQFFGPGTRLTVL.

This chain uses TRBV14 with TRBJ2-1, with TRBD2 matching 9 bases. With V trimmed by 1 base and J by 5 bases, 9 bases remained unmatched. The V gene's germline CDR1 is SGHDN and CDR2 FVKESK. CDR3 length: 17 residues. The CDR3 nucleotides read TGTGCCAGCAGCCAAGGGCCCCTAGCGGGATGGGACAATGAGCAGTTCTTC. Its protein is CASSQGPLAGWDNEQFF.

This clone has just a few counts. This chain links TRBV29-1 with TRBJ2-7; D is uncertain. V was pared by 4 bases and J by 3 bases, with 19 bases between. The CDR3 extends over 15 amino acids. The germline V gene has CDR1 SQVTM and CDR2 ANQGSEA. This CDR3 is CSVAVFQELFYEQYF. The CDR3 region has the DNA TGCAGCGTTGCGGTCTTTCAAGAGCTCTTCTACGAGCAGTACTTC.

This chain connects TRBV4-1 to TRBJ2-7; TRBD1 matches 9 bases. The CDR3 totals 17 residues. The junction had 9 bases not matched to a gene; V was cut back by 1 base and J by 2 bases. The germline CDR1 and CDR2 sequences are MGHRA and YSYEKL. The CDR3 DNA is TGCGCCAGCAGCCAAGTCCCAGGGACAGGGACCACCTACGAGCAGTACTTC. This translates into CASSQVPGTGTTYEQYF.

There are a few counts of this clone. This chain joins TRBV9 and TRBJ2-5; TRBD2 matches at 9 bases. After removal of 0 bases from V and 2 bases from J, the junction contained 5 bases not matched to a gene. Germline loops: CDR1 SGDLS, CDR2 YYNGEE. This CDR3 is built from 16 residues. CDR3 sequence: CASSVAGLAGQETQYF. The CDR3 nucleotides are TGTGCCAGCAGCGTAGCTGGGCTAGCGGGGCAAGAGACCCAGTACTTC.

This chain links TRBV23-1 with TRBJ1-1; D not certain. TRBV23-1 is an open reading frame, and its role is uncertain. The CDR3 is made up of 14 amino acids. Deletions cut 0 bases from V and 6 bases from J, with 11 bases between. The CDR3 nucleotides read TGCGCCAGCAGTCAATCCCCTCGACTCGCTGAAGCTTTCTTT. It encodes CASSQSPRLAEAFF.

This chain uses TRBV25-1 with TRBJ1-6; no definite D call. The CDR3 spans 15 residues. The germline V gene has CDR1 MGHDK and CDR2 SYGVNS. Trimming cost V 1 base and J 6 bases, with 10 bases left between them. The CDR3 nucleotides read TGTGCCAGCAGTGAATCGGGAGGAGGTAATTCACCCCTCCACTTT. Its translation is CASSESGGGNSPLHF.